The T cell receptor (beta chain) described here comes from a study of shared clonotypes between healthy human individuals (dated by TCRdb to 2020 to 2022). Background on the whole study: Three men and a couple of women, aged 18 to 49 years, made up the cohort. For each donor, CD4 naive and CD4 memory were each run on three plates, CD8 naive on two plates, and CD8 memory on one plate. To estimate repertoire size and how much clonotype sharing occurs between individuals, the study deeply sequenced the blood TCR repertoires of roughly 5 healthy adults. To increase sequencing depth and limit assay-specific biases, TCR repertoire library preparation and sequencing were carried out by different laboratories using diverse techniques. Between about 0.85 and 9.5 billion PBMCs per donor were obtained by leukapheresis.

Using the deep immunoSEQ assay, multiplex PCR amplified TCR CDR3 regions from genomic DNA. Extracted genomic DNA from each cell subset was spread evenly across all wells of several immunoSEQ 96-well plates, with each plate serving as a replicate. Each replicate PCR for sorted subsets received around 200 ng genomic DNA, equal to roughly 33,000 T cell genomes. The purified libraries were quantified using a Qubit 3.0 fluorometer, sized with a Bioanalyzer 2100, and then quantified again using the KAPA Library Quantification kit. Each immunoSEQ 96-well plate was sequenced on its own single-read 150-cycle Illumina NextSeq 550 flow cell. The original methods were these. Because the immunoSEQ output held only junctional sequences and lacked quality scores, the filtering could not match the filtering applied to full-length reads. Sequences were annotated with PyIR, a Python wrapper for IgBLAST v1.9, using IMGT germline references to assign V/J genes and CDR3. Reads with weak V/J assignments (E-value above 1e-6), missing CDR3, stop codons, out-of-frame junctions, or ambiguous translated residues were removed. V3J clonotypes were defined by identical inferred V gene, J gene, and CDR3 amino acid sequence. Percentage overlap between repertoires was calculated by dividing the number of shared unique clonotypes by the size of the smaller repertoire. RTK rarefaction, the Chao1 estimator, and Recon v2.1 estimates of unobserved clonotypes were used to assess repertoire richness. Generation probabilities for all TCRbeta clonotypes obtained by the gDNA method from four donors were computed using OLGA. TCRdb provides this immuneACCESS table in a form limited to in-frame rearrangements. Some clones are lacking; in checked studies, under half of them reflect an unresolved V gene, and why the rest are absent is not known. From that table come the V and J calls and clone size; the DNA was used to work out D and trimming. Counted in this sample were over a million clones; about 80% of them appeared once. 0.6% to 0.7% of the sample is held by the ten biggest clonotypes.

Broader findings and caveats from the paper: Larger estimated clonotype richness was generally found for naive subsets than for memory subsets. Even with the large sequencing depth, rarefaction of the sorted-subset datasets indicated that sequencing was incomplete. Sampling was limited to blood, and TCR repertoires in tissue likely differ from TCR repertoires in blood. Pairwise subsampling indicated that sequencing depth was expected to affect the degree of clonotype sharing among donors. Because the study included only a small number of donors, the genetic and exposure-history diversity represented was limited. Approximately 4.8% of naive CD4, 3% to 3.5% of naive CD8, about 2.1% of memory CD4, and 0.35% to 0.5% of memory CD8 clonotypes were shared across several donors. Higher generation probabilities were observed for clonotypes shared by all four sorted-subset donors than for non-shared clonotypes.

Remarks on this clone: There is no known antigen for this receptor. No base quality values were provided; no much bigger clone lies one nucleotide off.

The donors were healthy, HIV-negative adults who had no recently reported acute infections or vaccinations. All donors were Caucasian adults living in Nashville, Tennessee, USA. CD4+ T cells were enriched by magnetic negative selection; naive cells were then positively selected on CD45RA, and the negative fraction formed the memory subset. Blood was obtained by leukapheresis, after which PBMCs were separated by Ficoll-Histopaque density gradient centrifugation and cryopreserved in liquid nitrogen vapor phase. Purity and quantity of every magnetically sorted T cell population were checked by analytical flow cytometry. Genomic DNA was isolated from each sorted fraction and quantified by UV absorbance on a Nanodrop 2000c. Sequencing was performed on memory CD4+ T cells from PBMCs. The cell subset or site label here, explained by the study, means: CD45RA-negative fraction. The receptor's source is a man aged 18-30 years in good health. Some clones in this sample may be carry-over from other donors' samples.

The CDR3 protein sequence reads: CASSSTGLAYNEQFF. The DNA sequence reads TGTGCCAGCAGCAGCACGGGGCTAGCGTACAATGAGCAGTTCTTC. The sequence links TRBV5-6 to TRBJ2-1; a tentative D call is TRBD2 (6 bases match). Looking up the germline V gene yields CDR1 SGHDT and CDR2 YYEEEE. From the cysteine through the phenylalanine, the CDR3 covers 15 amino acids. Here the CDR3 DNA is all that survives: 45 bases in frame from base 1. V was cut back by 4 bases and J by 4 bases, leaving a gap of 15 bases between them.